This T cell receptor beta chain was sequenced for a study of vaccination effects on CD4 cells after COVID-19. The protocol was immunoSEQ multiplex PCR, while the TCRdb copy is restricted to in-frame clones and leaves out a portion. The table lists 37,000 or so clones, about 70% of them singletons, with about 15% in the top ten. In regard to this clone: Its antigen is currently unknown.

V shed 2 bases and J shed 4 bases, with 6 bases lying between them. This CDR3 is 14 amino acids long. The germline gives CDR1 MRHNA, CDR2 SNTAGT. Sequencing followed a ViraFEST assay step that expanded antigen-specific CD4+ T cells with viral peptide pools. The culture ran for approximately nine days before CD4+ T cells were isolated. The healthy vaccine recipients, who had no prior SARS-CoV-2 infection, showed negative nucleocapsid antibodies. The sequencing here drew on CD4+ T cells from PBMCs cultured with HCoV-OC43 spike peptides, taken before COVID-19 vaccination. Sample subset: HCoV-OC43 spike overlapping peptide pool stimulation. The sequence was collected from a human donor who received a COVID-19 vaccine. The rearrangement uses TRBV6-4 and TRBJ2-6; D unresolved. CDR3 DNA: TGTGCCAGCAGTGACAGGGCCGGGGCCAACGTCCTGACTTTC. As protein: CASSDRAGANVLTF.